The 29 T cell receptor beta chains below come from one sample, sequenced in a study of T-cell reconstitution after alpha-beta-depleted transplantation in children. Unique molecular identifiers tagged the TCRbeta library. TCRdb reanalysed the PCR reads using MiXCR and keeps one entry per CDR3 protein. Of roughly 340,000 distinct CDR3 sequences in the sample, about a sixth were seen once. The source material was PBMCs, mostly from graft donor cells, sampled 360 days after TCRalphabeta/CD19-depleted stem cell transplant. The receptor set was obtained from a male patient between 2 and 10 years old who had a stem cell transplant for acute lymphoblastic leukemia, so the T cells may come from the graft donor.

V usage is TRBV7-3 and J usage is TRBJ2-6; D unclear. Trimming shortened V by 2 bases and J by 0 bases, and 8 bases separated the two germline ends. The CDR3 runs to 16 residues. Germline V lookup: CDR1 SGHTA, CDR2 FQGTGA. Written as DNA, the CDR3 is TGTGCCAGCAGCTTACGACGGAACTCTGGGGCCAACGTCCTGACTTTC. Its protein is CASSLRRNSGANVLTF.

The sample holds many counts of this clonotype. V and J are TRBV5-1 and TRBJ2-3; no firm D call. There are 14 residues in the CDR3. V lost 0 bases to trimming and J lost 2 bases, with 7 bases between them. Germline values: CDR1 SGHRS, CDR2 YFSETQ. The CDR3 reads CASSLATLTDTQYF. The CDR3 nucleotides read TGCGCCAGCAGCTTGGCGACTCTCACAGATACGCAGTATTTT.

The V call is TRBV7-2, the J call TRBJ2-1; TRBD2 aligns across 11 bases. From germline, CDR1 is SGHTA and CDR2 FQGNSA. The V and J ends lost 5 bases and 7 bases, in that order; junction bases with no gene match: 13. The CDR3 is 17 residues long. The CDR3 region is CASSQGLAGIRGNEQFF. DNA for the CDR3: TGTGCCAGCAGCCAAGGACTAGCGGGCATCCGAGGGAATGAGCAGTTCTTC.

This chain connects TRBV9 to TRBJ2-3; D gene unclear. The CDR3 has 12 amino acids. Germline values: CDR1 SGDLS, CDR2 YYNGEE. V was clipped by 4 bases and J by 6 bases, with 9 bases between them. CDR3 coding DNA: TGTGCCAGCAGCTACGGAGCGGATACGCAGTATTTT. It translates to CASSYGADTQYF.

The rearrangement uses TRBV6-2 or TRBV6-3 and TRBJ2-1; 16 nucleotides agree with TRBD2. Germline assignment: CDR1 MNHEY and CDR2 SVGEGT. Trimming took 0 bases from V and 12 from J; bases not matched to a gene: 2. The CDR3 covers 15 residues. The CDR3 is CASSYSGLAGGPQFF. Here the CDR3 DNA reads TGTGCCAGCAGTTACTCGGGACTAGCGGGAGGGCCGCAGTTCTTC.

The rearrangement uses TRBV5-6 and TRBJ2-5, with 7 bases identical to TRBD2. The V and J ends lost 7 bases and 3 bases, in that order; junction bases with no gene match: 6. CDR1 is SGHDT and CDR2 is YYEEEE in the germline V gene. The length of the CDR3 is 13 residues. In DNA form, the CDR3 reads TGTGCCAGCGTCCTACGGGGGGAAGAGACCCAGTACTTC. Encoded protein: CASVLRGEETQYF. Variable domain in full (rest from reference TRBV5-6 and TRBJ2-5): DAGVTQSPTHLIKTRGQQVTLRCSPKSGHDTVSWYQQALGQGPQFIFQYYEEEERQRGNFPDRFSGHQFPNYSSELNVNALLLGDSALYLCASVLRGEETQYFGPGTRLLVL.

V gene TRBV10-3 combines with J gene TRBJ2-1; 12 bases are a match to TRBD2. CDR3 length: 18 residues. With 2 bases clipped from V and 8 bases from J, the junction kept 13 bases outside the gene matches. Looked up from germline, CDR1 is ENHRY and CDR2 is SYGVKD. The DNA of the CDR3 is TGTGCCATCAGTGAGAGCCTCCCGACTAGCGGGAGTCTCGATGAGCAGTTCTTC. Protein: CAISESLPTSGSLDEQFF.

The chain employs TRBV28 and TRBJ2-7, with a tentative D call TRBD1 (5 bases). Germline V gene sequence: CDR1 MDHEN, CDR2 SYDVKM. V lost 4 bases and J lost 0, with 19 bases in between. There are 17 residues in the CDR3. Here the CDR3 reads CASSSMFGQGLSYEQYF. For the CDR3, the DNA is TGTGCCAGCAGTTCGATGTTTGGCCAGGGCCTCTCCTACGAGCAGTACTTC.

Written as DNA, the CDR3 is TGTGCCAGCAGCGTAGCTTCAGCTACCTACGAGCAGTACTTC. Its protein product is CASSVASATYEQYF. This chain joins TRBV9 and TRBJ2-7; D gene unclear. Germline V gives CDR1 SGDLS, CDR2 YYNGEE. Trimming pared 0 bases from V and 2 bases from J, leaving 9 bases between. This CDR3 is 14 amino acids long.

This clonotype was seen a few times. The chain combines TRBV29-1 with TRBJ2-1, with 10 positions matching TRBD2. The V gene end was trimmed by 4 bases and the J gene end by 0 bases; junction bases not matched to a gene: 3. The CDR3 length is 15 residues. Germline V gives CDR1 SQVTM, CDR2 ANQGSEA. The CDR3: CSVASSGSSYNEQFF. CDR3 sequence (DNA): TGCAGCGTTGCCTCTAGCGGGAGCTCCTACAATGAGCAGTTCTTC.

This clonotype occurred a few times. Written as DNA, the CDR3 is TGTGCCAGCAGCCACAGGGGTTGGACTGAAGCTTTCTTT. It is translated as CASSHRGWTEAFF. This chain uses TRBV28 with TRBJ1-1; 7 bases map to TRBD1. The germline CDR1 and CDR2 sequences are MDHEN and SYDVKM. V lost 6 bases to trimming and J lost 5 bases; unmatched junction nucleotides: 6. The CDR3 sequence is 13 residues long.

The V and J genes are TRBV4-2 and TRBJ2-1; D unresolved. Trimming cost V 2 bases and J 2 bases, with 13 bases left between them. The length of the CDR3 is 16 residues. The germline V gene encodes CDR1 LGHNA and CDR2 YNFKEQ. This CDR3 is CASSQTTANPYNEQFF. CDR3 nucleotides: TGTGCCAGCAGCCAAACAACAGCGAACCCCTACAATGAGCAGTTCTTC.

The CDR3 DNA reads as TGCAGCGTTGAGGGGCTGACAGCGGGACTAGCGGGGGCCCCAGAAGAGACCCAGTACTTC. As protein: CSVEGLTAGLAGAPEETQYF. This rearrangement joins TRBV29-1 to TRBJ2-5; 14 positions agree with TRBD2. The CDR3 is 20 amino acids. Germline V gene lookup returns CDR1 SQVTM and CDR2 ANQGSEA. V lost 3 bases, J lost 3 bases, and 18 bases stayed unmatched.

This chain links TRBV6-1 with TRBJ2-5; no reliable D call. The CDR3 sequence is 16 residues long. Germline V lookup: CDR1 MNHNS, CDR2 SASEGT. Trimming shortened V by 5 bases and J by 3 bases, and 19 bases separated the two germline ends. The CDR3 DNA sequence: TGTGCCAGCAGTCCTTGGGGATCTCTCCGCAAAGAGACCCAGTACTTC. Its translation: CASSPWGSLRKETQYF.

J is TRBJ2-1 and V is TRBV30; TRBD2 matches at 8 bases. The CDR3 loop spans 14 amino acids. The ends lost 0 bases at V and 10 bases at J; junction bases unmatched: 8. Germline CDR1 GTSNPN, CDR2 SVGIG (reference sequence). The CDR3 DNA sequence: TGTGCCTGGAGTGTTGCGGGAGGAGGAAGGGAGCAGTTCTTC. Amino acid sequence: CAWSVAGGGREQFF.

In this sample, this clonotype turned up a few times. The V call is TRBV5-1, the J call TRBJ2-1, with D perhaps matching TRBD1 (6 bases). Germline V gene lookup returns CDR1 SGHRS and CDR2 YFSETQ. Trimming removed 0 bases from V and 1 base from J, with 11 bases in between. The CDR3 spans 16 residues. The chain's CDR3 is CASSLGGTSSYNEQFF. Written as DNA, the CDR3 is TGCGCCAGCAGCTTGGGGGGGACATCTTCCTACAATGAGCAGTTCTTC.

V gene TRBV6-1 combines with J gene TRBJ1-6, with TRBD1 as a possible D gene (5 bases). V lost 5 bases and J lost 11, with 22 bases in between. The CDR3 covers 16 residues. Germline V lookup: CDR1 MNHNS, CDR2 SASEGT. CDR3 coding DNA: TGTGCCAGCAGTCTCCACCTACAGGATTGGTCTGCACCCCTCCACTTT. Translating gives CASSLHLQDWSAPLHF.

This clonotype was picked up a small number of times. The chain couples TRBV20-1 to TRBJ1-1; the D gene is possibly TRBD1 (6 bases). Germline V gene lookup returns CDR1 DFQATT and CDR2 SNEGSKA (reference sequence). The CDR3 sequence is 12 residues long. V was trimmed by 6 bases and J by 5 bases, leaving 13 bases between them. Written as DNA, the CDR3 is TGCAGTGCCGGTACAGGGAGGACTGAAGCTTTCTTT. It codes for CSAGTGRTEAFF.

This clonotype is a singleton in its sample. The rearrangement uses TRBV6-2 or TRBV6-3 and TRBJ2-2; TRBD1 matches at 7 bases. CDR3 length: 16 amino acids. V shed 5 bases, J shed 3 bases, and the junction held 9 bases outside the gene matches. Looked up from germline, CDR1 is MNHEY and CDR2 is SVGEGT. For the CDR3, the DNA is TGTGCCAGCAGTGACATGGGACAGCGAGACACCGGGGAGCTGTTTTTT. Amino acids: CASSDMGQRDTGELFF.

This clonotype was found many times. The chain employs TRBV7-8 and TRBJ1-6; D possibly corresponds to TRBD1 (5 bases). Germline CDR1 is SGHVS and CDR2 is FQNEAQ. The CDR3 runs to 14 residues. Trimming pared 2 bases from V and 9 bases from J, leaving 11 bases between. The CDR3 DNA sequence: TGTGCCAGCAGCTTACAAGGGGTCGGTTCACCCCTCCACTTT. Its translation: CASSLQGVGSPLHF.

This clonotype was counted many times. The CDR3, as DNA: TGTGCCAGCAGTTTTCCGACTAGGAACACCGGGGAGCTGTTTTTT. Residues: CASSFPTRNTGELFF. V is TRBV28 and J is TRBJ2-2, with a possible D match to TRBD2 (6 bases). CDR1 and CDR2 from the germline V gene are MDHEN and SYDVKM. Trimming removed 3 bases at V and 1 base at J, with 9 bases between. This CDR3 has 15 residues.

The chain uses TRBV3-1 and TRBJ2-1; tentatively, D is TRBD1 (6 bases). Germline V gene lookup returns CDR1 LGHDT and CDR2 YNNKEL (reference sequence). CDR3 length: 14 amino acids. V was trimmed by 1 base and J by 4 bases, leaving 8 bases between them. The CDR3 DNA reads as TGTGCCAGCAGCCAAGGGACAGTTTACAATGAGCAGTTCTTC. It yields the protein CASSQGTVYNEQFF.

The chain employs TRBV27 and TRBJ2-7; D is perhaps TRBD1 or TRBD2 (5 bases each). This CDR3 is 14 amino acids long. Germline V gives CDR1 MNHEY, CDR2 SMNVEV (reference sequence). V lost 3 bases, J lost 3 bases, and 12 bases lay in between. The CDR3 DNA follows: TGTGCCAGCAGTTTCCGCCGGGACGGCTACGAGCAGTACTTC. It specifies CASSFRRDGYEQYF.

This clonotype appeared a few times. The V call is TRBV10-3, the J call TRBJ2-3; 15 bases map to TRBD2. Unmatched junction bases numbered 3, after V lost 4 bases and J lost 4 bases. CDR1 ENHRY and CDR2 SYGVKD come from the germline V gene. The CDR3 loop spans 16 amino acids. The DNA for the CDR3 is TGTGCCATCAGTGCCGGACTAGCGGGAGGGGCAGATACGCAGTATTTT. Its protein is CAISAGLAGGADTQYF.

The chain links TRBV12-3 or TRBV12-4 to TRBJ1-1; D is possibly TRBD1 (5 bases). This CDR3 has 14 amino acids. V dropped 4 bases and J dropped 1 base, with 10 bases sitting between them. The CDR3 here is CASSSTGSNTEAFF. CDR3 coding DNA: TGTGCCAGCAGTTCCACAGGTTCGAACACTGAAGCTTTCTTT.

The rearrangement links TRBV12-3 or TRBV12-4 to TRBJ2-7, with no clear D. The CDR3 contains 13 residues. V gave up 2 bases and J gave up 3 bases, with 8 bases separating them. The chain's CDR3 is CASSLFQGYEQYF. In DNA form, the CDR3 reads TGTGCCAGCAGTTTATTCCAAGGCTACGAGCAGTACTTC.

The CDR3 region has the DNA TGTGCCAGCTCCCTGGGGGGGGTCCTACAAGAGACCCAGTACTTC. Residues: CASSLGGVLQETQYF. The chain couples TRBV28 to TRBJ2-5, with TRBD2 identical over 7 bases. In germline, CDR1 is MDHEN, CDR2 SYDVKM. CDR3 length: 15 residues. The J segment lost 2 bases and the V segment lost 8 bases, leaving 11 bases of the junction unmatched.

This clonotype has more than one count but fewer than ten. The chain joins TRBV18 to TRBJ2-3; 11 positions agree with TRBD2. Germline-derived CDR1 and CDR2 are KGHSH and LQKENI. Trimming took 3 bases from V and 6 from J; bases not matched to a gene: 5. The CDR3 contains 15 residues. CDR3 amino acids: CASSPSGRAKDTQYF. CDR3 sequence (DNA): TGTGCCAGCTCACCTAGCGGGAGGGCCAAGGATACGCAGTATTTT.

This chain connects TRBV11-2 to TRBJ2-2; TRBD1 agrees at 9 bases. V shed 7 bases, J shed 6 bases, and the junction held 6 bases outside the gene matches. There are 14 residues in the CDR3. Germline V gene sequence: CDR1 SGHAT, CDR2 FQNNGV. CDR3 sequence (DNA): TGTGCCAGCACCCTCGACAGGGGGTCCGGGGAGCTGTTTTTT. Encoded protein: CASTLDRGSGELFF.